This TCR beta chain was observed in a study of Tregs in tolerant kidney transplant recipients. Findings of the study overall: The most relevant donor-specific Treg TCRbeta repertoire apparently came from expansion with activated donor B cells. Validation in larger populations is needed because few patients were studied.

In the case of this clone: What it binds is unknown.

The repertoire was sequenced with immunoSEQ multiplex PCR; TCRdb's copy has only in-frame clones and lacks some. The table shows thousands of clones, with under 50% occurring only once. Trimming removed 9 bases at V and 5 bases at J, with 13 bases between. The CDR3 spans 12 residues. Germline-derived CDR1 and CDR2 are SNHLY and FYNNEI. The chain links TRBV2 to TRBJ1-2; D is possibly TRBD1 (5 bases). The sequenced sample consisted of Tregs from blood cultured with allogeneic cells. This sequence originates from a human donor in good health. The CDR3 bases are TGTGCCAGTTCCGGGACGGCGTATGGCTACACCTTC. Its translation: CASSGTAYGYTF.